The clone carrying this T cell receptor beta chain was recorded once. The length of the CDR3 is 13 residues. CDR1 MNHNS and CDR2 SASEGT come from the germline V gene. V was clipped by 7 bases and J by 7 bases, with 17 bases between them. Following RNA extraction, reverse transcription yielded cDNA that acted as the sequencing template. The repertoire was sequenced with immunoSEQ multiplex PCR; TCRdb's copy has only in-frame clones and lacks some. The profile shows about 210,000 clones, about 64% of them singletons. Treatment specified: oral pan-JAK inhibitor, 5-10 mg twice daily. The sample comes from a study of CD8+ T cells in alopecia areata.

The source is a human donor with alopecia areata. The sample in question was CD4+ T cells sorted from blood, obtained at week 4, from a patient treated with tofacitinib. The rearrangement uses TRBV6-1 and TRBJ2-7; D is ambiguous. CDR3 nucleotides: TGTGCCAGCAATCCCCGGCTAGTCGTAGAGCAGTACTTC. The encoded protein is CASNPRLVVEQYF.